This T cell receptor (beta chain) emerged from a study of T cell repertoires in cytomegalovirus infection. For the study at large: It was the public TCR beta signatures that indicated both CMV infection and matching HLA type. Findings of the study overall: Cumulated frequencies of public TCR beta families served to identify carriers of CMV plus the relevant HLA. Clonotype analysis showed dominance of the ex vivo response by HLA-C-restricted CMV-specific TCR beta clonotypes.

This clonotype has a single count. The antigen is unknown. One entry per CDR3 protein results from TCRdb running MiXCR on the reads. The repertoire holds 680,000 or so distinct CDR3 sequences, with 35% to 40% as singletons. With 5 bases removed from V and 1 base from J, the gap between germline ends came to 29 bases. CDR1 and CDR2 (germline): MRHNA, SNTAGT. The CDR3 spans 20 residues. Sequencing was carried out using PBMCs. This sequence joins TRBV6-4 and TRBJ1-1; no clear D. This receptor was identified in a human donor in good health (CMV status not recorded). Some clones in this sample may be carry-over from other donors' samples. CDR3 nucleotides: TGTGCCAGCAGTCGCGTCGGCCAACAGACCCGGGCCCCATCGAACACTGAAGCTTTCTTT. It codes for CASSRVGQQTRAPSNTEAFF.